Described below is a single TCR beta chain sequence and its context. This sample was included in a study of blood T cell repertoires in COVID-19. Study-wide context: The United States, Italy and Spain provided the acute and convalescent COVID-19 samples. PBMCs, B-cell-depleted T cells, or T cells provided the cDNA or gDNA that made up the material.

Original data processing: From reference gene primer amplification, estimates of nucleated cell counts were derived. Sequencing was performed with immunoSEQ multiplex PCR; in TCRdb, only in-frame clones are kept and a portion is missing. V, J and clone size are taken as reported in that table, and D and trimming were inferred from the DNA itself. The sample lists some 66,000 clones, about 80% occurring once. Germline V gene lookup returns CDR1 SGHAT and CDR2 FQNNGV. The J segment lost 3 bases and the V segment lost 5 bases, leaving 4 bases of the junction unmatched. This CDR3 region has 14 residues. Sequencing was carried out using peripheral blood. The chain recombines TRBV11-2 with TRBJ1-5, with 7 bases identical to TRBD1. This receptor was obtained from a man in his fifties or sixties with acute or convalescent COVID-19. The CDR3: CASSLGQVNQPQHF. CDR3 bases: TGTGCCAGCAGCCTTGGACAGGTCAATCAGCCCCAGCATTTT.